Listed below are T cell receptor beta chains from one sample, sequenced in a study of cytomegalovirus exposure and HLA in healthy donors. Some clones are missing from TCRdb's copy, which holds only in-frame ones; the method was immunoSEQ multiplex PCR. Of about 37,000 clones in the sample, approximately 70% were seen once. Sample: PBMCs. Source of these receptors: a man in his forties in good health and CMV-seronegative. Both conserved end residues are part of each CDR3. Fields, in order: V gene, clone size, J gene, D gene, CDR3 protein, CDR3 DNA. A D gene is named only where the DNA matches it firmly. The size of a clone is reported for some rows only, either as once, few or many, or as a class for expanded clones.

v_gene: TRBV9
abundance: .
j_gene: TRBJ1-5
d_gene: .
CDR3aa: CASSVGPGLTQPQHF
CDR3nt: TGTGCCAGCAGCGTAGGTCCAGGCCTCACACAGCCCCAGCATTTT

v_gene: TRBV5-6
abundance: .
j_gene: TRBJ1-2
d_gene: TRBD1
CDR3aa: CASSPTGPEGYTF
CDR3nt: TGTGCCAGCAGCCCGACAGGGCCGGAGGGCTACACCTTC

v_gene: TRBV10-3
abundance: .
j_gene: TRBJ1-2
d_gene: TRBD1
CDR3aa: CAASQGASDGYTF
CDR3nt: TGTGCCGCTTCGCAGGGGGCGTCAGATGGCTACACCTTC

v_gene: TRBV14
abundance: few
j_gene: TRBJ1-2
d_gene: .
CDR3aa: CASSQAQGQGYTF
CDR3nt: TGTGCCAGCAGCCAAGCGCAGGGTCAAGGCTACACCTTC

v_gene: TRBV13
abundance: .
j_gene: TRBJ2-7
d_gene: .
CDR3aa: CASSLSSEEQYF
CDR3nt: TGTGCCAGCAGCTTGTCTAGTGAGGAGCAGTACTTC

v_gene: TRBV2
abundance: .
j_gene: TRBJ2-5
d_gene: TRBD1
CDR3aa: CASSEDGTDRQETQYF
CDR3nt: TGTGCCAGCAGTGAGGATGGGACAGACCGCCAAGAGACCCAGTACTTC

v_gene: TRBV6-5
abundance: .
j_gene: TRBJ2-3
d_gene: TRBD2
CDR3aa: CASNPRGASTDTQYF
CDR3nt: TGTGCCAGCAACCCGCGGGGGGCCAGCACAGATACGCAGTATTTT

v_gene: TRBV11-2
abundance: .
j_gene: TRBJ2-6
d_gene: .
CDR3aa: CASSRLDSARNSGANVLTF
CDR3nt: TGTGCCAGCAGCCGCCTGGACAGCGCTCGAAACTCTGGGGCCAACGTCCTGACTTTC

v_gene: TRBV7-9
abundance: .
j_gene: TRBJ2-7
d_gene: TRBD2
CDR3aa: CASSGPPSGGYEQYF
CDR3nt: TGTGCCAGCAGCGGACCGCCTAGCGGGGGTTACGAGCAGTACTTC

v_gene: TRBV7-3
abundance: .
j_gene: TRBJ2-5
d_gene: .
CDR3aa: CASSRSDSETQYF
CDR3nt: TGTGCCAGCAGCCGGTCGGATAGCGAGACCCAGTACTTC

v_gene: TRBV20-1
abundance: .
j_gene: TRBJ2-7
d_gene: .
CDR3aa: CSAREHEQYF
CDR3nt: TGCAGTGCTAGGGAGCACGAGCAGTACTTC

v_gene: TRBV25-1
abundance: .
j_gene: TRBJ1-1
d_gene: .
CDR3aa: CASTRTGNTEAFF
CDR3nt: TGTGCCAGTACCCGAACAGGAAACACTGAAGCTTTCTTT

v_gene: TRBV10-3
abundance: .
j_gene: TRBJ2-7
d_gene: TRBD2
CDR3aa: CAIKTRRGEQYF
CDR3nt: TGTGCCATCAAAACCCGGCGGGGGGAGCAGTACTTC

v_gene: TRBV6-6
abundance: .
j_gene: TRBJ2-7
d_gene: TRBD1
CDR3aa: CASSRQGYEQYF
CDR3nt: TGTGCCAGCAGTAGACAGGGCTACGAGCAGTACTTC

v_gene: TRBV25-1
abundance: .
j_gene: TRBJ1-3
d_gene: .
CDR3aa: CASSEFPGNTIYF
CDR3nt: TGTGCCAGCAGTGAATTCCCAGGAAACACCATATATTTT

v_gene: TRBV10-3
abundance: .
j_gene: TRBJ2-7
d_gene: TRBD2
CDR3aa: CAISEPGTSGGGEQYF
CDR3nt: TGTGCCATCAGTGAGCCCGGGACTAGCGGGGGGGGTGAGCAGTACTTC

v_gene: TRBV14
abundance: .
j_gene: TRBJ2-7
d_gene: TRBD1
CDR3aa: CASSAGTGKYEQYF
CDR3nt: TGTGCCAGCAGCGCCGGGACAGGGAAATACGAGCAGTACTTC

v_gene: TRBV7-9
abundance: once
j_gene: TRBJ1-2
d_gene: TRBD1
CDR3aa: CASSLDRGYGYTF
CDR3nt: TGTGCCAGCAGCTTAGACAGGGGCTATGGCTACACCTTC

v_gene: TRBV5-6
abundance: .
j_gene: TRBJ2-2
d_gene: TRBD1
CDR3aa: CASRPQGVDTGELFF
CDR3nt: TGTGCCAGCAGGCCTCAGGGGGTCGACACCGGGGAGCTGTTTTTT

v_gene: TRBV6-5
abundance: .
j_gene: TRBJ1-1
d_gene: .
CDR3aa: CASSYGQYTEAFF
CDR3nt: TGTGCCAGCAGTTACGGACAGTACACTGAAGCTTTCTTT

v_gene: TRBV5-1
abundance: .
j_gene: TRBJ1-4
d_gene: TRBD1
CDR3aa: CASSKGQDNEKLFF
CDR3nt: TGCGCCAGCAGCAAGGGACAGGATAATGAAAAACTGTTTTTT

v_gene: TRBV5-1
abundance: .
j_gene: TRBJ1-4
d_gene: TRBD1
CDR3aa: CASSPRDRGRGNEKLFF
CDR3nt: TGCGCCAGCAGCCCCCGGGACAGGGGGCGCGGTAATGAAAAACTGTTTTTT

v_gene: TRBV30
abundance: .
j_gene: TRBJ1-6
d_gene: .
CDR3aa: CAWSFLSDSPLHF
CDR3nt: TGTGCCTGGAGTTTTCTTTCCGATTCACCCCTCCACTTT

v_gene: TRBV6-1
abundance: .
j_gene: TRBJ2-7
d_gene: TRBD1
CDR3aa: CATLPRDRSYEQYF
CDR3nt: TGTGCCACCCTACCCCGGGACAGATCCTACGAGCAGTACTTC

v_gene: TRBV29-1
abundance: .
j_gene: TRBJ1-1
d_gene: TRBD1
CDR3aa: CSGVGDRGEAFF
CDR3nt: TGCAGCGGGGTAGGGGACAGGGGGGAAGCTTTCTTT

v_gene: TRBV4-1
abundance: .
j_gene: TRBJ1-2
d_gene: TRBD1
CDR3aa: CASSLAVYPGQGVNYGYTF
CDR3nt: TGCGCCAGCAGCCTCGCAGTTTACCCGGGACAGGGCGTAAACTATGGCTACACCTTC

v_gene: TRBV28
abundance: .
j_gene: TRBJ2-1
d_gene: TRBD2
CDR3aa: CASSLSGGRAFHNEQFF
CDR3nt: TGTGCCAGCAGTTTATCAGGCGGGAGGGCTTTCCACAATGAGCAGTTCTTC

v_gene: TRBV5-6
abundance: .
j_gene: TRBJ1-5
d_gene: .
CDR3aa: CASSLGGGPQHF
CDR3nt: TGTGCCAGCAGCTTGGGAGGGGGGCCCCAGCATTTT

v_gene: TRBV9
abundance: .
j_gene: TRBJ2-1
d_gene: TRBD1
CDR3aa: CASSPRDRDFYNEQFF
CDR3nt: TGTGCCAGCAGCCCCCGGGACAGGGATTTTTACAATGAGCAGTTCTTC

v_gene: TRBV5-4
abundance: .
j_gene: TRBJ2-3
d_gene: TRBD2
CDR3aa: CASRSGLAGAASTDTQYF
CDR3nt: TGTGCCAGCAGGAGCGGACTAGCGGGGGCAGCTAGCACAGATACGCAGTATTTT

v_gene: TRBV19
abundance: .
j_gene: TRBJ1-1
d_gene: TRBD1
CDR3aa: CASSLHRGQGTEAFF
CDR3nt: TGTGCCAGTAGTCTTCACAGGGGGCAGGGGACTGAAGCTTTCTTT

v_gene: TRBV6-4
abundance: .
j_gene: TRBJ2-7
d_gene: .
CDR3aa: CASSGASYEQYF
CDR3nt: TGTGCCAGCAGTGGAGCCTCCTACGAGCAGTACTTC

v_gene: TRBV20-1
abundance: .
j_gene: TRBJ2-5
d_gene: .
CDR3aa: CSAGVETQYF
CDR3nt: TGCAGTGCCGGGGTCGAGACCCAGTACTTC

v_gene: TRBV5-6
abundance: .
j_gene: TRBJ2-3
d_gene: .
CDR3aa: CASSATTTDTQYF
CDR3nt: TGTGCCAGCAGCGCCACTACCACAGATACGCAGTATTTT

v_gene: TRBV30
abundance: once
j_gene: TRBJ2-6
d_gene: TRBD1
CDR3aa: CAYASGQGVFSGANVLTF
CDR3nt: TGTGCCTATGCCTCGGGACAGGGGGTTTTCTCTGGGGCCAACGTCCTGACTTTC